A selection of T cell receptor beta chains follows, all from one sample in a study of blood T cell repertoires in COVID-19. Sequencing was performed with immunoSEQ multiplex PCR; in TCRdb, only in-frame clones are kept and a portion is missing. The data show about 250,000 clones, roughly 84% seen once. Sequenced material: peripheral blood. The source is a man between 40 and 49 years old with acute or convalescent COVID-19. Both conserved end residues are part of each CDR3. A D gene is named only where the DNA matches it firmly. Only some rows state a clone size, as once, few, many or a class for expanded clones.

d_call,v_call,clone_size,j_call,cdr3_aa,cdr3_nt
NA,TRBV27,NA,TRBJ1-2,CASSPVWSSPYGYTF,TGTGCCAGCAGTCCAGTGTGGTCCTCCCCTTATGGCTACACCTTC
NA,TRBV6-6,NA,TRBJ2-1,CASSLGKGASIEQFF,TGTGCCAGCAGTCTCGGGAAGGGAGCCTCAATAGAGCAGTTCTTC
TRBD1,TRBV7-2,NA,TRBJ1-2,CASSLASGQSNYGYTF,TGTGCCAGCAGCTTAGCGTCGGGACAGTCTAACTATGGCTACACCTTC
TRBD1,TRBV12-3/TRBV12-4,NA,TRBJ1-1,CASSTRQGTEAFF,TGTGCCAGCAGCACCAGACAGGGCACTGAAGCTTTCTTT
NA,TRBV12-3/TRBV12-4,once,TRBJ2-7,CASSPRGGYEQYF,TGTGCCAGCAGTCCCCGGGGAGGCTACGAGCAGTACTTC
TRBD1,TRBV27,NA,TRBJ1-1,CASRLQGRSTEAFF,TGTGCCAGCAGGCTACAGGGGAGGAGTACTGAAGCTTTCTTT
NA,TRBV7-8,NA,TRBJ1-3,CASSATVLGNTIYF,TGTGCCAGCAGCGCGACAGTTCTTGGAAACACCATATATTTT
TRBD2,TRBV7-9,NA,TRBJ2-1,CASSFSGRNQFF,TGTGCCAGCAGCTTTAGCGGGAGGAATCAGTTCTTC
NA,TRBV29-1,few,TRBJ1-1,CSATTGIYTEAFF,TGCAGCGCTACTACAGGCATATATACTGAAGCTTTCTTT
TRBD1,TRBV10-2,NA,TRBJ1-1,CASNDRGNTEAFF,TGCGCCAGTAACGACAGGGGGAACACTGAAGCTTTCTTT
NA,TRBV7-2,NA,TRBJ1-2,CASSLDGGRGYGYTF,TGTGCCAGCAGCTTAGACGGCGGCAGGGGCTATGGCTACACCTTC
NA,TRBV11-2,NA,TRBJ2-7,CASSLQTYEQYF,TGTGCCAGCAGTTTACAGACATACGAGCAGTACTTC
NA,TRBV27,NA,TRBJ1-3,CASSFGGEMDTIYF,TGTGCCAGCAGTTTCGGGGGGGAGATGGACACCATATATTTT
NA,TRBV28,NA,TRBJ1-2,CASSFSIDRWRYGYTF,TGTGCCAGCAGTTTCTCTATCGACAGGTGGAGGTATGGCTACACCTTC
TRBD1,TRBV2,NA,TRBJ1-4,CASSPGTGDEKLFF,TGTGCCAGCAGTCCCGGGACAGGGGACGAAAAACTGTTTTTT
TRBD2,TRBV7-9,NA,TRBJ2-1,CASSLAERTYNEQFF,TGTGCCAGCAGCCTAGCGGAGAGGACCTACAATGAGCAGTTCTTC
TRBD1,TRBV28,NA,TRBJ2-5,CASSSVQGAGATQYF,TGTGCCAGCAGTTCGGTACAGGGGGCTGGGGCGACCCAGTACTTC
NA,TRBV6-5,NA,TRBJ1-5,CASSYSTGGQPQHF,TGTGCCAGCAGTTACTCGACCGGGGGTCAGCCCCAGCATTTT
NA,TRBV5-4,NA,TRBJ1-2,CASSTNRENYGYTF,TGTGCCAGCAGCACGAACAGGGAAAACTATGGCTACACCTTC
TRBD1,TRBV5-4,NA,TRBJ1-4,CASSRKPGQGGEKLFF,TGTGCCAGCAGCAGGAAACCGGGACAGGGAGGAGAAAAACTGTTTTTT
TRBD1,TRBV6-6,NA,TRBJ1-1,CASTLQGFTEAFF,TGTGCCAGCACTTTACAGGGGTTCACTGAAGCTTTCTTT
TRBD1,TRBV5-8,once,TRBJ1-2,CASSADRGLDYGYTF,TGTGCCAGCAGCGCCGACAGGGGGCTGGACTATGGCTACACCTTC
NA,TRBV6-5,NA,TRBJ1-2,CASTRGLGGGYTF,TGTGCCAGCACCCGGGGTCTGGGTGGGGGCTACACCTTC
TRBD2,TRBV5-1,NA,TRBJ2-1,CASSLAGGASSEQFF,TGCGCCAGCAGTCTAGCGGGAGGGGCAAGTAGTGAGCAGTTCTTC
NA,TRBV6-5,NA,TRBJ1-5,CASARYSNQPQHF,TGTGCCAGCGCCAGATATAGCAATCAGCCCCAGCATTTT
TRBD1,TRBV19,NA,TRBJ1-5,CASTPWGQGGNQPQHF,TGTGCCAGTACCCCATGGGGACAGGGTGGCAATCAGCCCCAGCATTTT